The clone carrying this T cell receptor beta chain was counted a few times. This CDR3 contains 15 residues. Trimming shortened V by 5 bases and J by 5 bases, and 16 bases separated the two germline ends. CDR1 and CDR2 from the germline V gene are MDHEN and SYDVKM. This entry is derived from a study of T cell changes during pregnancy in multiple sclerosis. Sequenced by immunoSEQ multiplex PCR; TCRdb stores in-frame clones only, minus some. The sample includes about 17,000 clones, approximately 88% of them seen just once. The rearrangement links TRBV28 to TRBJ1-5, with D perhaps TRBD1 (6 bases). Sequenced material: CD8+ T cells from peripheral blood mononuclear cells, taken after pregnancy. This receptor was identified in a female donor in good health, enrolled as a control in a pregnancy study. CDR3 DNA: TGTGCCAGCAGTGTACAGGGCCTCCTCCATCAGCCCCAGCATTTT. It yields the protein CASSVQGLLHQPQHF.